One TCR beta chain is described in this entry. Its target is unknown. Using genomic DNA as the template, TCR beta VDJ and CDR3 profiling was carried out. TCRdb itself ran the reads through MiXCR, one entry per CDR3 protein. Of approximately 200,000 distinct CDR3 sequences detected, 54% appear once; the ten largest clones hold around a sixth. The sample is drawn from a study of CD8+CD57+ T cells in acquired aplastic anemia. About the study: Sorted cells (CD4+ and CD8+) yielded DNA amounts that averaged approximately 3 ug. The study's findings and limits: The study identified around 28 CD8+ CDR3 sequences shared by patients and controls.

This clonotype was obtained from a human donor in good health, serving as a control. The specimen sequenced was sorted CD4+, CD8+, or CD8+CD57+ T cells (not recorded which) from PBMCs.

The CDR3 region is CASEPRDGFSYEQYF. CDR3 nucleotides: TGTGCCAGCGAACCCCGGGACGGTTTTTCCTACGAGCAGTACTTC. The chain has TRBV7-2 and TRBJ2-7; the D gene could be TRBD1 or TRBD2 (5 bases each). Germline V CDR1 and CDR2: SGHTA, FQGNSA. V gave up 8 bases and J gave up 1 base, with 18 bases separating them. This CDR3 comprises 15 residues.